This TCR beta chain appears in the sequencing data of a study of Ad26.COV2.S vaccination and SARS-CoV-2 variants. Study information: A participant enrolled in the COV1001 Ad26.COV2.S trial arm provided the sample.

Study-wide results and limits: Ad26.COV2.S recipients had broader spike-specific TCRs (P = 0.0014).

Clones were sequenced by immunoSEQ multiplex PCR, and TCRdb holds only the in-frame ones, with some missing. This table has around 450,000 clones, roughly nine tenths appearing once. With respect to this clone: Its antigen is unidentified.

The treatment denotes: 15 to 20 received Ad26.COV2.S at low or high dose, single or two shots; roughly five received placebo; per-sample allocation not given. Samples analyzed were those drawn on day 63 after the first vaccine or placebo injection. The sample was peripheral blood, taken in a trial of Ad26.COV2.S vaccine versus placebo. The clonotype was recovered from a person aged 18-60 years who received the Ad26.COV2.S COVID-19 vaccine or a placebo.

This chain's CDR3 is CASSPSGVSYNEQFF. In DNA, the CDR3 is TGTGCCAGCAGCCCGAGCGGGGTCTCCTACAATGAGCAGTTCTTC. The genes are TRBV6-4 and TRBJ2-1, with 7 bases that match TRBD2. The germline V gene encodes CDR1 MRHNA and CDR2 SNTAGT. V lost 6 bases, J lost 0 bases, and 5 bases stayed unmatched. This CDR3 has 15 residues.